Described below is a single TCR beta chain sequence and its context. Its antigen is undetermined. These data come from a study of CD8 T cells in Susac syndrome. About the study: The Susac syndrome patients were therapy-naive, on corticosteroids, or on intravenous immunoglobulin alone at blood draw.

The patients with Susac syndrome were individuals who fulfilled the recently defined diagnostic criteria for disease that was either definite or probable. Study conclusions and caveats: Susac-specific public clones numbered approximately 17 in total CD8+ repertoires (and 5 or 6 in CD8+ TEMRA repertoires). It was in TEMRA cells and active patients that Susac CD8+ clonal expansion peaked.

Random hexamers were used to reverse transcribe the RNA input (0.5 to 1 ug). TCRdb processed the immunoSEQ multiplex PCR reads anew with MiXCR; each CDR3 protein has one entry. The repertoire holds about 130,000 distinct CDR3 sequences, with 95% as singletons. CDR3 length: 14 amino acids. Trimming stripped 5 bases from V and 1 base from J, with 14 bases between. Germline V CDR1 and CDR2: SQVTM, ANQGSEA. The source material was CD8+ T cells from PBMCs. This clonotype was sampled from a human donor with Susac syndrome. The chain employs TRBV29-1 and TRBJ1-2; D ambiguous. CDR3 DNA sequence: TGCAGCGTTCCGCATATAAACCTTAACTATGGCTACACCTTC. Its translation: CSVPHINLNYGYTF.